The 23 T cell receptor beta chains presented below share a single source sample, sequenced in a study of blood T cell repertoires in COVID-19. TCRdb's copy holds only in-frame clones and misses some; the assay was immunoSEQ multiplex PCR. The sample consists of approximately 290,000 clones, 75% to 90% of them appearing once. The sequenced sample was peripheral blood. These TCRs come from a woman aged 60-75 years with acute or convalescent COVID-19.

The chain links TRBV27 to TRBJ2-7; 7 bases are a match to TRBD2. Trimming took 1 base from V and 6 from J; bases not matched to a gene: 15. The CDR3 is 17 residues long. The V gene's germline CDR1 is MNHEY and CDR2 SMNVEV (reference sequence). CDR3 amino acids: CASSLFGMREGLGEQYF. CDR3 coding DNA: TGTGCCAGCAGTTTATTTGGAATGAGGGAGGGCCTAGGCGAGCAGTACTTC.

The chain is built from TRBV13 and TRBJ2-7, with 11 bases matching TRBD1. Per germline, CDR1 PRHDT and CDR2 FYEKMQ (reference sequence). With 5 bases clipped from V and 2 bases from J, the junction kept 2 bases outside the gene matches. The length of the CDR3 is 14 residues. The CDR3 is CASSPGQGAYEQYF. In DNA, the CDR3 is TGTGCCAGCAGCCCGGGACAGGGGGCCTACGAGCAGTACTTC.

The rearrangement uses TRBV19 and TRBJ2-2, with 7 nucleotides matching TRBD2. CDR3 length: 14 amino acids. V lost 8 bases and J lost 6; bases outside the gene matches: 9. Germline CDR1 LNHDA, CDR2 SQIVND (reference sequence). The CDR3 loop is CASRGGSMAGELFF. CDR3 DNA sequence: TGTGCCAGTCGTGGCGGGAGTATGGCCGGGGAGCTGTTTTTT.

For the CDR3, the DNA is TGTGCCAGCAGCCCCCATGCAGCGATAAGCACAGATACGCAGTATTTT. Encoded protein: CASSPHAAISTDTQYF. This rearrangement joins TRBV9 to TRBJ2-3; no definite D call. The CDR3 consists of 16 residues. CDR1 is SGDLS, CDR2 YYNGEE, per germline. The ends were cut back, 4 bases at V and 0 bases at J, with 15 bases in the middle.

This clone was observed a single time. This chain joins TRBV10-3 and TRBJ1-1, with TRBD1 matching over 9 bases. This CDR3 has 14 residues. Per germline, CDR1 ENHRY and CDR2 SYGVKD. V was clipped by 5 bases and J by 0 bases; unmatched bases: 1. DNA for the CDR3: TGTGCCATCAGTTGGACAGGGGTGAACACTGAAGCTTTCTTT. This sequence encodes CAISWTGVNTEAFF.

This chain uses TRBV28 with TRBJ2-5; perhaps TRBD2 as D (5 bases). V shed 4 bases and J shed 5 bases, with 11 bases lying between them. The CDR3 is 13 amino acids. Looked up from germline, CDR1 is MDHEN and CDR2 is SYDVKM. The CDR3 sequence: CASSSREGETQYF. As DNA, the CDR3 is TGTGCCAGCAGTTCCCGGGAAGGGGAGACCCAGTACTTC.

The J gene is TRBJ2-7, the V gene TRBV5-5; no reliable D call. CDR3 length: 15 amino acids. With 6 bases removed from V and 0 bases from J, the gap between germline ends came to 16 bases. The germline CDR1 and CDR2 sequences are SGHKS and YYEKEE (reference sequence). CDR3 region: CASTDTDISSYEQYF. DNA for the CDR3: TGTGCCAGCACCGACACTGATATTAGCTCCTACGAGCAGTACTTC.

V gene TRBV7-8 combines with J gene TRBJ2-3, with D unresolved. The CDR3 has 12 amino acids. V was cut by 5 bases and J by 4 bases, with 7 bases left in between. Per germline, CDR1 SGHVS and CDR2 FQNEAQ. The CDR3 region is CASSPTPDTQYF. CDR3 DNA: TGTGCCAGCAGCCCCACTCCAGATACGCAGTATTTT.

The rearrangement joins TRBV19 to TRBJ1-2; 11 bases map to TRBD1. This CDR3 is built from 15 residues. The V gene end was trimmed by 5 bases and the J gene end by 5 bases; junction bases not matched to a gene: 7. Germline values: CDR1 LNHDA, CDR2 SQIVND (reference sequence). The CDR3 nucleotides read TGTGCCAGTAGTCCAACCGGGACAGGGGGTTATGGCTACACCTTC. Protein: CASSPTGTGGYGYTF. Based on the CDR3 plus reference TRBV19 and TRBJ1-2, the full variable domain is DGGITQSPKYLFRKEGQNVTLSCEQNLNHDAMYWYRQDPGQGLRLIYYSQIVNDFQKGDIAEGYSVSREKKESFPLTVTSAQKNPTAFYLCASSPTGTGGYGYTFGSGTRLTVV.

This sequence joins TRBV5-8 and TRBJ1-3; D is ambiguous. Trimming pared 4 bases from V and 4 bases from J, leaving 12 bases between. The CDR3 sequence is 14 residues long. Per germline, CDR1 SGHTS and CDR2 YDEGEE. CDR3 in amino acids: CASSPQRQGNTIYF. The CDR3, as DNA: TGTGCCAGCAGCCCCCAGAGGCAAGGAAACACCATATATTTT.

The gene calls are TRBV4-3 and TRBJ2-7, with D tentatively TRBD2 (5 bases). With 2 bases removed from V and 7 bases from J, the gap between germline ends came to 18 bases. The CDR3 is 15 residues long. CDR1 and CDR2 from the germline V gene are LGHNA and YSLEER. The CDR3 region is CASSQKRAGVGEQYF. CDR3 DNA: TGCGCCAGCAGCCAAAAGAGAGCCGGGGTGGGGGAGCAGTACTTC.

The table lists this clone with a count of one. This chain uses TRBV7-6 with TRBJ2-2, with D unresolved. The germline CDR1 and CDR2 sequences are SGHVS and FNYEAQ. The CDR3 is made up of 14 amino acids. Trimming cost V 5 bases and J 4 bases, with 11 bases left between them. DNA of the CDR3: TGTGCCAGCAGCATCACAGCCGCCACCGGGGAGCTGTTTTTT. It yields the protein CASSITAATGELFF.

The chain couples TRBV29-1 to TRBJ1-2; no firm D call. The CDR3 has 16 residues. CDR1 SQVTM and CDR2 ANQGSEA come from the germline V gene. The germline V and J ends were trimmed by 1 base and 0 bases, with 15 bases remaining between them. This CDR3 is CSVEVTTGKANYGYTF. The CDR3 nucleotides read TGCAGCGTTGAAGTTACGACGGGAAAAGCTAACTATGGCTACACCTTC.

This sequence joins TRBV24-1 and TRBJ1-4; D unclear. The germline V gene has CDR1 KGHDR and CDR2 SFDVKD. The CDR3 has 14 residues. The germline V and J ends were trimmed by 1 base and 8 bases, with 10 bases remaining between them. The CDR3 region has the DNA TGTGCCACCAGTGATTTTTCGCGGCGCGAAAAACTGTTTTTT. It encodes CATSDFSRREKLFF.

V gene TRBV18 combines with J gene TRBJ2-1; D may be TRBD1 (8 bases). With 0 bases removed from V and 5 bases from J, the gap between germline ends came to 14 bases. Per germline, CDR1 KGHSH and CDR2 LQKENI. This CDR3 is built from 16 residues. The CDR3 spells CASSPPDTGGDNEQFF. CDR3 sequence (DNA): TGTGCCAGCTCACCACCCGATACAGGGGGGGACAATGAGCAGTTCTTC.

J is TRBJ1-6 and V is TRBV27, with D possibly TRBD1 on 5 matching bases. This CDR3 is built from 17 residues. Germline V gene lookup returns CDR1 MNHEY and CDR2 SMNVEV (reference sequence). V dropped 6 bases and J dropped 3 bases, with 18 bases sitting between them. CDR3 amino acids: CASRQAYWRGYNSPLHF. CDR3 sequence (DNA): TGTGCCAGCAGACAGGCGTATTGGAGGGGCTATAATTCACCCCTCCACTTT.

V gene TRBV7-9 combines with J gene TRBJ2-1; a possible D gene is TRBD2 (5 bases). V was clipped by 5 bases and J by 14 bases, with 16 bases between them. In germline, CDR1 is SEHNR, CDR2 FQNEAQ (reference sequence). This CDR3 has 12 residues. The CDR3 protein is CASSAQPGREFF. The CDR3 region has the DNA TGTGCCAGCAGCGCACAACCGGGAAGAGAGTTCTTC.

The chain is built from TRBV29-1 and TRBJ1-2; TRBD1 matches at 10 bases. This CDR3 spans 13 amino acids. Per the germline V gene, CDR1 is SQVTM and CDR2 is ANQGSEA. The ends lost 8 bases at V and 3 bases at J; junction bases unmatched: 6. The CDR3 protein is CSSGQGKDYGYTF. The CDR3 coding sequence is TGCAGCTCGGGACAGGGGAAAGACTATGGCTACACCTTC.

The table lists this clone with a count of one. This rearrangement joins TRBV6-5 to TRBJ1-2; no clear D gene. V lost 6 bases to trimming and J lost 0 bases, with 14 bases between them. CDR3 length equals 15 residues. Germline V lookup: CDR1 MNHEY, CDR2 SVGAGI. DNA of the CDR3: TGTGCCAGCAGCCTTTTCGTAGATGCTAACTATGGCTACACCTTC. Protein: CASSLFVDANYGYTF.

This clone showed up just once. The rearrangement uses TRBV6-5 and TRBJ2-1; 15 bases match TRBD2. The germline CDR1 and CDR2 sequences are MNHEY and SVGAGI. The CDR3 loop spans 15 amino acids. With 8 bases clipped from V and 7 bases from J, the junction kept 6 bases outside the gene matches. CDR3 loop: CASLRTSGRVNEQFF. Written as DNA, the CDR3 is TGTGCCAGCCTCCGGACTAGCGGGAGGGTGAATGAGCAGTTCTTC.

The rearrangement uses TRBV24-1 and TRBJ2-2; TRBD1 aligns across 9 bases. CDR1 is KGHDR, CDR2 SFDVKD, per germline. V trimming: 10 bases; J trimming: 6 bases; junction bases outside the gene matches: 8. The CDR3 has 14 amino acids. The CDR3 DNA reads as TGTGCCACAGGGACAGGGTCACTTTCCGGGGAGCTGTTTTTT. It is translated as CATGTGSLSGELFF.

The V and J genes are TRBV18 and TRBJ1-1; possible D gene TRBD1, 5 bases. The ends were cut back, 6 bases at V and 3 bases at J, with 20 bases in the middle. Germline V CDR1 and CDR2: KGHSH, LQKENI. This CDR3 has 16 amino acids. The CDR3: CASSPQEGPPDTEAFF. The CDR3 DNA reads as TGTGCCAGCTCCCCGCAGGAGGGGCCCCCGGACACTGAAGCTTTCTTT.

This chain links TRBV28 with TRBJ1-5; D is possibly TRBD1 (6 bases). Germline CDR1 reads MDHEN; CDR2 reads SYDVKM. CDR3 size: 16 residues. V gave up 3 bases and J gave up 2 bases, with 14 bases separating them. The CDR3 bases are TGTGCCAGCAGTTTCCCCAGGGGAGGGGGCAATCAGCCCCAGCATTTT. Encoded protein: CASSFPRGGGNQPQHF.